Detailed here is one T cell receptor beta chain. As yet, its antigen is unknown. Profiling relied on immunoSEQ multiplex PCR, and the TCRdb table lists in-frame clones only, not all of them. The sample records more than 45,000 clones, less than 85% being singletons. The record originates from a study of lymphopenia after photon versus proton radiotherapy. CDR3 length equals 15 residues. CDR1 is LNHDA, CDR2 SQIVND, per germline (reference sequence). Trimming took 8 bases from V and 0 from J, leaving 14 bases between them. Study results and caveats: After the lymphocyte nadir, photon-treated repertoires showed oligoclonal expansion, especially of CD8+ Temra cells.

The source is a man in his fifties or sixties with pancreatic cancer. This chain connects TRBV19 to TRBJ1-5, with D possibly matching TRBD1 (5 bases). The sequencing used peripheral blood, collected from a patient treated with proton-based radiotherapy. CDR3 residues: CASRTQGNSNQPQHF. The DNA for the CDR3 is TGTGCCAGTCGAACCCAGGGTAATAGCAATCAGCCCCAGCATTTT.